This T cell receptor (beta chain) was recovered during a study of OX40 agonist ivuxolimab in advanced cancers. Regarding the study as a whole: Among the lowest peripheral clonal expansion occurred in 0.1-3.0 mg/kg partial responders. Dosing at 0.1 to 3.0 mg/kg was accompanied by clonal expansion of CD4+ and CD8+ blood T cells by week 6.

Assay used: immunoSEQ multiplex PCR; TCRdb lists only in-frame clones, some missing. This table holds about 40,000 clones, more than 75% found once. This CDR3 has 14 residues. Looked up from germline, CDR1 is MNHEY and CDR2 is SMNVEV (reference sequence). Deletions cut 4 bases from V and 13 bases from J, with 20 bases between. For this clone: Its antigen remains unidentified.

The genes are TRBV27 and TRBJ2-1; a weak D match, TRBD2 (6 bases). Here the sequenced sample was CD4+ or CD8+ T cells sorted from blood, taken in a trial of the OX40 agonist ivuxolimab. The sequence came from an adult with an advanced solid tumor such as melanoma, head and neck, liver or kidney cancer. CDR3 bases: TGTGCCAGCAGTTGGGGGGTAAACGGACCACGACAGTTCTTC. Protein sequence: CASSWGVNGPRQFF.